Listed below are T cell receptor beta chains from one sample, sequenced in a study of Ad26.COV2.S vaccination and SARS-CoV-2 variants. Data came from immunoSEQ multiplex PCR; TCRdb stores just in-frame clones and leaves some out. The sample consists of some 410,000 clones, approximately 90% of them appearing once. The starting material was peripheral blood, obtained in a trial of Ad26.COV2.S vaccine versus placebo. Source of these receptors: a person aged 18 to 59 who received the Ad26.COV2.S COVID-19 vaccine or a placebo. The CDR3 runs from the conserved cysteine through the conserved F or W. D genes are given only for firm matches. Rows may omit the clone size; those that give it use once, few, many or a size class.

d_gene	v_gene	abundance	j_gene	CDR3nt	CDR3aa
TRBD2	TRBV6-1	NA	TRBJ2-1	TGTGCCAGCAGTGAATGGTCAGCGGGGTTCTACAATGAGCAGTTCTTC	CASSEWSAGFYNEQFF
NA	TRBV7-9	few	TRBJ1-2	TGTGCCAGCAGCCCAAGGGGGGACCCTACTAACTATGGCTACACCTTC	CASSPRGDPTNYGYTF
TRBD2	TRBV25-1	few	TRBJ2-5	TGTGCCAGCAGTGAAAGCGGGGGGGCCTCGAAGACCCAGTACTTC	CASSESGGASKTQYF
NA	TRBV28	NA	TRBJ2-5	TGTGCCAGCAGTTGGGGTGGTAGGGTGCGAGAGACCCAGTACTTC	CASSWGGRVRETQYF
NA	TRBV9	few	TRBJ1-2	TGTGCCAGCAGCGTAGATGGGACCTTATATGGCTACACCTTC	CASSVDGTLYGYTF
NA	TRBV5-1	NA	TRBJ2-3	TGCGCCAGCAGCTTCAGCCCCACAGATACGCAGTATTTT	CASSFSPTDTQYF
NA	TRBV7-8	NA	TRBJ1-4	TGTGCCAGCAGCCGGGGGCACAGGACAACTAATGAAAAACTGTTTTTT	CASSRGHRTTNEKLFF
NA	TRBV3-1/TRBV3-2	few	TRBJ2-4	TGTGCCAGCAGCCCGGGCGTGTTCGGGATAGCCAAAAACATTCAGTACTTC	CASSPGVFGIAKNIQYF
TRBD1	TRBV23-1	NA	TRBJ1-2	TGCGCCAGCAGCCAACAGGGGAGGGTTTATGGCTACACCTTC	CASSQQGRVYGYTF
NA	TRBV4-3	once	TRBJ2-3	TGCGCCAGCAGCCAAGAGGCGCCCCGGGGCACAGATACGCAGTATTTT	CASSQEAPRGTDTQYF